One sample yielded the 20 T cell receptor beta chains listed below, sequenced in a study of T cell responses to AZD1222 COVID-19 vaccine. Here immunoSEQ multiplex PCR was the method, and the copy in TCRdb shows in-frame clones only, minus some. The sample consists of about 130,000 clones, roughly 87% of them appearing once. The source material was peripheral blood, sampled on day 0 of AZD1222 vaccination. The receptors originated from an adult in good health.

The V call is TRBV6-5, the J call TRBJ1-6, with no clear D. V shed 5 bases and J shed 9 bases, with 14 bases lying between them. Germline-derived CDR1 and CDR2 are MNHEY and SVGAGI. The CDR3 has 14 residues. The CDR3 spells CASSTHDWGSPLHF. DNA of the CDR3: TGTGCCAGCAGTACACACGATTGGGGTTCACCCCTCCACTTT.

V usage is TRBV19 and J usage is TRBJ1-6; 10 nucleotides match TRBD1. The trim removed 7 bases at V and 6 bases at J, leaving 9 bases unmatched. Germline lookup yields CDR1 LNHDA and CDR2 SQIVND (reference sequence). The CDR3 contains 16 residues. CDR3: CASTLRTGGANSPLHF. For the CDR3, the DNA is TGTGCCAGTACCCTCCGGACAGGGGGGGCTAATTCACCCCTCCACTTT.

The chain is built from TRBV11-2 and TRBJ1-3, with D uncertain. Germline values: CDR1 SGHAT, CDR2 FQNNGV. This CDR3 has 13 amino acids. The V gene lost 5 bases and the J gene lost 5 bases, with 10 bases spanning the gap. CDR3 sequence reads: CASSPPVRNTIYF. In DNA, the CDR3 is TGTGCCAGCAGCCCCCCGGTGCGAAACACCATATATTTT.

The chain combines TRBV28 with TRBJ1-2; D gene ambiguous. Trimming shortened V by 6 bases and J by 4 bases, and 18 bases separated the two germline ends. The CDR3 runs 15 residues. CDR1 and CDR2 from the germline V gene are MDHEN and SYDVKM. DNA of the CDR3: TGTGCCAGCAGGCCAACCGAGAGGATCCTCTATGGCTACACCTTC. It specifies CASRPTERILYGYTF.

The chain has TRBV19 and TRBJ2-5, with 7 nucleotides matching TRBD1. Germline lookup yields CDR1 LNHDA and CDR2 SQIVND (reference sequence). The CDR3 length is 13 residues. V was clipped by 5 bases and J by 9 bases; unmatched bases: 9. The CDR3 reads CASSPRAQGAQYF. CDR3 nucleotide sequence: TGTGCCAGTAGTCCACGGGCCCAGGGGGCCCAGTACTTC.

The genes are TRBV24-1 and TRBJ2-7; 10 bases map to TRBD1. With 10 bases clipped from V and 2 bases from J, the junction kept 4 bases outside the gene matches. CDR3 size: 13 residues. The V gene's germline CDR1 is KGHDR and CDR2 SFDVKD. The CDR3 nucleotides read TGTGCCACAGGGGGACAGGGGCCCTACGAGCAGTACTTC. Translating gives CATGGQGPYEQYF.

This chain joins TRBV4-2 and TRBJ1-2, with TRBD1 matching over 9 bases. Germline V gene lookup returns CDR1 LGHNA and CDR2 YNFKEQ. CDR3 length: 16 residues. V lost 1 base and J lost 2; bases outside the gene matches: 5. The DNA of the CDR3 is TGTGCCAGCAGCCAAGGCGAGGGACAGGGAAACTATGGCTACACCTTC. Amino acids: CASSQGEGQGNYGYTF.

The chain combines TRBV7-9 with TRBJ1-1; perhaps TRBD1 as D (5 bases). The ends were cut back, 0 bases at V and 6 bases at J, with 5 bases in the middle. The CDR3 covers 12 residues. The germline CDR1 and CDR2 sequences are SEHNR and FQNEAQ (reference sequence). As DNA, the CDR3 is TGTGCCAGCAGCTTAGCGGGGCCTGAAGCTTTCTTT. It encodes CASSLAGPEAFF.

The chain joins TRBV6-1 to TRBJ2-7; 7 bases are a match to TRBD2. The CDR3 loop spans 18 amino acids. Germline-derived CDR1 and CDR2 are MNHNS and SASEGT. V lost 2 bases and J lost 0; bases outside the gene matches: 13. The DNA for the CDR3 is TGTGCCAGCAGTGAATGGCCGGGGAACGGGGGGAGCTCCTACGAGCAGTACTTC. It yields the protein CASSEWPGNGGSSYEQYF.

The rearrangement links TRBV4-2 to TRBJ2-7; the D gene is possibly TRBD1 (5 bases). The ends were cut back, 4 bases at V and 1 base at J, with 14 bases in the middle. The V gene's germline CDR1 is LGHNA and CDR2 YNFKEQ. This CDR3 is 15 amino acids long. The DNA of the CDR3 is TGTGCCAGCAGCCCAAAGGGTACAGGATCCTACGAGCAGTACTTC. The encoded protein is CASSPKGTGSYEQYF.

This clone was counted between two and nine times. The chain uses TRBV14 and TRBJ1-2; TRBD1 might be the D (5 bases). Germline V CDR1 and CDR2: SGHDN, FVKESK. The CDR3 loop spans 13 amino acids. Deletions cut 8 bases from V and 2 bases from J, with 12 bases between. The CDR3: CASSREGNYGYTF. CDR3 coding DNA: TGTGCCAGCTCCAGGGAAGGGAACTATGGCTACACCTTC.

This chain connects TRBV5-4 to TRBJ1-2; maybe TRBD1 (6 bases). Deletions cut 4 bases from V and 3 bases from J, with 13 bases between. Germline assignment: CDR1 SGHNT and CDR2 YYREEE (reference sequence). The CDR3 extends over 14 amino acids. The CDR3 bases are TGTGCCAGCAGCACCGGACAGACTTACTATGGCTACACCTTC. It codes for CASSTGQTYYGYTF.

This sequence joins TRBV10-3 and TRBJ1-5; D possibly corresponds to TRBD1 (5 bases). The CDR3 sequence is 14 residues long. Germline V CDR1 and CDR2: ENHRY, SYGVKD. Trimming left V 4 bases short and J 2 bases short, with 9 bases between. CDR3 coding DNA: TGTGCCATCAGTGTAGGGGACGGCAATCAGCCCCAGCATTTT. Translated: CAISVGDGNQPQHF.

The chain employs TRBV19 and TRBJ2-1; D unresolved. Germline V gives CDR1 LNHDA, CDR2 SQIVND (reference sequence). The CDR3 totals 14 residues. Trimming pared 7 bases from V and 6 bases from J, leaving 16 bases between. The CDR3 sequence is CASMARHMGNEQFF. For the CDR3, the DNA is TGTGCCAGTATGGCTAGGCACATGGGCAATGAGCAGTTCTTC.

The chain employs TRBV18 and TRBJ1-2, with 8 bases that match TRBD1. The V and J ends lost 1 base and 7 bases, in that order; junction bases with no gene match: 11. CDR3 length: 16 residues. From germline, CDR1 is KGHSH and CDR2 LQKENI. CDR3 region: CASSPQLQGAGLGYTF. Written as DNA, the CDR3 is TGTGCCAGCTCACCACAGCTCCAGGGGGCCGGACTTGGCTACACCTTC.

In nucleotides, the CDR3 is TGTGCCTGGAGTTTCGGAGGGAATAGCAATCAGCCCCAGCATTTT. Translation: CAWSFGGNSNQPQHF. The chain joins TRBV30 to TRBJ1-5, with D unresolved. Germline CDR1 GTSNPN, CDR2 SVGIG (reference sequence). The CDR3 extends over 15 amino acids. V gave up 2 bases and J gave up 0 bases, with 11 bases separating them. The entire variable domain, with the rest obtained from reference TRBV30 and TRBJ1-5, is as follows: SQTIHQWPATLVQPVGSPLSLECTVEGTSNPNLYWYRQAAGRGLQLLFYSVGIGQISSEVPQNLSASRPQDRQFILSSKKLLLSDSGFYLCAWSFGGNSNQPQHFGDGTRLSIL.

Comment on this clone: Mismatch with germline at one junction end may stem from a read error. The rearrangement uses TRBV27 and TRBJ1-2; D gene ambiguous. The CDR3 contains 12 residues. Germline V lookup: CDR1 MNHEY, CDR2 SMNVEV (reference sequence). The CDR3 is CASSQQRGLSHF. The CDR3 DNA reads TGTGCCAGCAGCCAACAGCGAGGGCTTTCCCACTTC.

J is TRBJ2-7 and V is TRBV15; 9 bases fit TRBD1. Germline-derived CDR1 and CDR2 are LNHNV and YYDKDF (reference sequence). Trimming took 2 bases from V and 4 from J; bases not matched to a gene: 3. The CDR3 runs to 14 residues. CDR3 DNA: TGTGCCACCAGCAGAAGACAGGGGGGGTACGAGCAGTACTTC. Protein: CATSRRQGGYEQYF. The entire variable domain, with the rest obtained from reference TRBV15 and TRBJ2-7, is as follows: DAMVIQNPRYQVTQFGKPVTLSCSQTLNHNVMYWYQQKSSQAPKLLFHYYDKDFNNEADTPDNFQSRRPNTSFCFLDIRSPGLGDTAMYLCATSRRQGGYEQYFGPGTRLTVT.

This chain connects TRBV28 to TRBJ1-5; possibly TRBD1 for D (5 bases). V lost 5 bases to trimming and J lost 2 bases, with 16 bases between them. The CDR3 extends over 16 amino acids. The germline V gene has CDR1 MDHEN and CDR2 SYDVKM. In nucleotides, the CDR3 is TGTGCCAGCAGTGTCGGGACGGGAGAGGGCAATCAGCCCCAGCATTTT. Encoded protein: CASSVGTGEGNQPQHF.

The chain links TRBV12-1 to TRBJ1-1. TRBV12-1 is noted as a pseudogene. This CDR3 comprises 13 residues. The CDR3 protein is CASSFLENTEAFF. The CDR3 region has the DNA TGTGCCAGCAGCTTTCTGGAGAACACTGAAGCTTTCTTT.